These T cell receptor beta chains were read from a single sample in a study of cytomegalovirus exposure and HLA in healthy donors. Generated by immunoSEQ multiplex PCR, the TCRdb table keeps only in-frame clones and is missing some. The repertoire table contains 200,000 to 250,000 clones. The sequenced sample consisted of PBMCs. All receptors come from a woman in her thirties in good health and CMV-seropositive. The CDR3 runs from the conserved cysteine through the conserved F or W. A D gene is named only where the DNA matches it firmly.

j_gene: TRBJ2-1
d_gene: -
v_gene: TRBV14
CDR3nt: TGTGCCAGCAGCCAAGATTGGCGGGACGGTGAGCAGTTCTTC
CDR3aa: CASSQDWRDGEQFF

j_gene: TRBJ2-7
d_gene: TRBD1
v_gene: TRBV6-5
CDR3nt: TGTGCCAGCAGTTACGGGGGACAGGGAGTTCACGAGCAGTACTTC
CDR3aa: CASSYGGQGVHEQYF

j_gene: TRBJ1-2
d_gene: -
v_gene: TRBV2
CDR3nt: TGTGCCAGCAGTCTTGACAGCGGGGCATCGGGTGGCTACACCTTC
CDR3aa: CASSLDSGASGGYTF

j_gene: TRBJ2-7
d_gene: -
v_gene: TRBV30
CDR3nt: TGTGCCTGGACTTACGGCGGGGGCAGCTACGAGCAGTACTTC
CDR3aa: CAWTYGGGSYEQYF

j_gene: TRBJ1-5
d_gene: TRBD1
v_gene: TRBV19
CDR3nt: TGTGCCAGTAGCGACAGGGACCAGCCCCAGCATTTT
CDR3aa: CASSDRDQPQHF

j_gene: TRBJ2-7
d_gene: -
v_gene: TRBV19
CDR3nt: TGTGCCAGTACCAGGGGACACGAGCAGTACTTC
CDR3aa: CASTRGHEQYF

j_gene: TRBJ1-2
d_gene: -
v_gene: TRBV6-5
CDR3nt: TGTGCCAGCCGGTATGGGGGCGCGGTTCGTGGCTACACCTTC
CDR3aa: CASRYGGAVRGYTF

j_gene: TRBJ2-5
d_gene: -
v_gene: TRBV15
CDR3nt: TGTGCCACCAGCAGAGGCAGGGAAGAGACCCAGTACTTC
CDR3aa: CATSRGREETQYF

j_gene: TRBJ2-1
d_gene: TRBD2
v_gene: TRBV10-3
CDR3nt: TGTGCCATCAGTGTCGGGGGGACGGAATCCTACAATGAGCAGTTCTTC
CDR3aa: CAISVGGTESYNEQFF

j_gene: TRBJ2-2
d_gene: TRBD2
v_gene: TRBV5-1
CDR3nt: TGCGCCAGCAGCTTGGTGCAGGGCGGGAGCACCGGGGAGCTGTTTTTT
CDR3aa: CASSLVQGGSTGELFF

j_gene: TRBJ2-1
d_gene: TRBD1
v_gene: TRBV5-4
CDR3nt: TGTGCCAGCAGCCCGGGGACAGGGGGAGAGCTCTTC
CDR3aa: CASSPGTGGELF

j_gene: TRBJ2-7
d_gene: -
v_gene: TRBV7-9
CDR3nt: TGTGCCAGCAGCCCACAGTTCAGGACAGAAGAGCAGTACTTC
CDR3aa: CASSPQFRTEEQYF

j_gene: TRBJ1-3
d_gene: -
v_gene: TRBV7-7
CDR3nt: TGTGCCAGCAGCTCTGACGGGTACACCATATATTTT
CDR3aa: CASSSDGYTIYF

j_gene: TRBJ2-2
d_gene: TRBD1
v_gene: TRBV5-1
CDR3nt: TGCGCCAGCAGCCCCGACAGGGCGGACACCGGGGAGCTGTTTTTT
CDR3aa: CASSPDRADTGELFF

j_gene: TRBJ2-1
d_gene: TRBD2
v_gene: TRBV2
CDR3nt: TGTGCCAGCAGTGAGACGACTAGCGGGGCCTACAATGAGCAGTTCTTC
CDR3aa: CASSETTSGAYNEQFF

j_gene: TRBJ2-3
d_gene: -
v_gene: TRBV7-8
CDR3nt: TGTGCCAGCAGCTTCCGGATGACAGGAGGTGGAGATACGCAGTATTTT
CDR3aa: CASSFRMTGGGDTQYF

j_gene: TRBJ1-1
d_gene: TRBD1
v_gene: TRBV6-5
CDR3nt: TGTGCCAGCAGTTACGGGGGACAGGCCAACACTGAAGCTTTCTTT
CDR3aa: CASSYGGQANTEAFF

j_gene: TRBJ2-1
d_gene: -
v_gene: TRBV9
CDR3nt: TGTGCCAGCAGCGTGCGCACCTACAATGAGCAGTTCTTC
CDR3aa: CASSVRTYNEQFF

j_gene: TRBJ1-1
d_gene: TRBD1
v_gene: TRBV15
CDR3nt: TGTGCCACCAGCTACCGGACAGGGACCAACACTGAAGCTTTCTTT
CDR3aa: CATSYRTGTNTEAFF

j_gene: TRBJ1-2
d_gene: -
v_gene: TRBV7-2
CDR3nt: TGTGCCAGCAGCTTAGTACAGTATGCGAGCTACACCTTC
CDR3aa: CASSLVQYASYTF

j_gene: TRBJ1-4
d_gene: -
v_gene: TRBV15
CDR3nt: TGTGCCACCAGCAGAGATCCCGCAACTAATGAAAAACTGTTTTTT
CDR3aa: CATSRDPATNEKLFF

j_gene: TRBJ1-4
d_gene: -
v_gene: TRBV7-9
CDR3nt: TGTGCCAGCAGCTTAGCAGGGGTTAATGAAAAACTGTTTTTT
CDR3aa: CASSLAGVNEKLFF

j_gene: TRBJ2-4
d_gene: -
v_gene: TRBV19
CDR3nt: TGTGCCAGTAGTACCCGACAGGTGTACCCCAAAAACATTCAGTACTTC
CDR3aa: CASSTRQVYPKNIQYF

j_gene: TRBJ2-1
d_gene: TRBD2
v_gene: TRBV7-2
CDR3nt: TGTGCCAGCAGCCTAGGGACTAGCGGGAGGGCCTCCTACAATGAGCAGTTCTTC
CDR3aa: CASSLGTSGRASYNEQFF

j_gene: TRBJ2-7
d_gene: -
v_gene: TRBV7-8
CDR3nt: TGTGCCAGCAGCTTATCGGTGGGCGCAAGCTCCTACGAGCAGTACTTC
CDR3aa: CASSLSVGASSYEQYF

j_gene: TRBJ2-3
d_gene: -
v_gene: TRBV10-3
CDR3nt: TGTGCCATCAGTACCTTAGCGGCACTTAGCACAGATACGCAGTATTTT
CDR3aa: CAISTLAALSTDTQYF

j_gene: TRBJ1-1
d_gene: TRBD1
v_gene: TRBV15
CDR3nt: TGTGCCACCAGCAGTGAGGTCGGGACAGGCAGAACTGAAGCTTTCTTT
CDR3aa: CATSSEVGTGRTEAFF

j_gene: TRBJ1-3
d_gene: -
v_gene: TRBV9
CDR3nt: TGTGCCAGCAGCGCCCAGGTCGGTCCAGACACCATATATTTT
CDR3aa: CASSAQVGPDTIYF

j_gene: TRBJ2-1
d_gene: TRBD1
v_gene: TRBV6-4
CDR3nt: TGTGCCAGCAGTGCGGGGACAGATAACAATGAGCAGTTCTTC
CDR3aa: CASSAGTDNNEQFF

j_gene: TRBJ2-7
d_gene: TRBD1
v_gene: TRBV2
CDR3nt: TGTGCCAGCAGCGAGAACAGGGGGCGACACTACGAGCAGTACTTC
CDR3aa: CASSENRGRHYEQYF

j_gene: TRBJ2-1
d_gene: TRBD1
v_gene: TRBV30
CDR3nt: TGTGCCTGGAGTGTAAGCAGGGGGACTGAGCAGTTCTTC
CDR3aa: CAWSVSRGTEQFF

j_gene: TRBJ1-1
d_gene: -
v_gene: TRBV11-3
CDR3nt: TGTGCCAGCAGCTTGTCAGGGAACACTGAAGCTTTCTTT
CDR3aa: CASSLSGNTEAFF

j_gene: TRBJ2-2
d_gene: -
v_gene: TRBV5-6
CDR3nt: TGTGCCAGCAGCTTTGTTGTGCGGAACACCGGGGAGCTGTTTTTT
CDR3aa: CASSFVVRNTGELFF

j_gene: TRBJ1-3
d_gene: -
v_gene: TRBV5-1
CDR3nt: TGCGCCAGCAGCTTGGGTGGCAGGGCAGCTGGAAACACCATATATTTT
CDR3aa: CASSLGGRAAGNTIYF

j_gene: TRBJ2-7
d_gene: TRBD1
v_gene: TRBV6-1
CDR3nt: TGTGCCAGCAGTGAAACCGGACAGGGGAGCTCCTACGAGCAGTACTTC
CDR3aa: CASSETGQGSSYEQYF

j_gene: TRBJ2-5
d_gene: TRBD2
v_gene: TRBV11-1
CDR3nt: TGTGCCAGCAGCCCGGGGGGAACGAAAGAGACCCAGTACTTC
CDR3aa: CASSPGGTKETQYF

j_gene: TRBJ2-1
d_gene: TRBD2
v_gene: TRBV10-3
CDR3nt: TGTGCCGTGGGGGCGGGAGGTCTCGACAATGAGCAGTTCTTC
CDR3aa: CAVGAGGLDNEQFF

j_gene: TRBJ2-1
d_gene: -
v_gene: TRBV2
CDR3nt: TGTGCCAGCAGTGAAGCCGATGAGCAGTTCTTC
CDR3aa: CASSEADEQFF

j_gene: TRBJ1-2
d_gene: TRBD1
v_gene: TRBV30
CDR3nt: TGTGCCTGGAGTGTGGGGACAGGGTGGGCGTACACCTTC
CDR3aa: CAWSVGTGWAYTF

j_gene: TRBJ2-1
d_gene: -
v_gene: TRBV5-1
CDR3nt: TGCGCCAGCAGCTACGGGGTGATCAATGAGCAGTTCTTC
CDR3aa: CASSYGVINEQFF

j_gene: TRBJ1-2
d_gene: -
v_gene: TRBV6-5
CDR3nt: TGTGCCAGCCGGGGAGGGGACCGCTATGGCTACACCTTC
CDR3aa: CASRGGDRYGYTF

j_gene: TRBJ2-5
d_gene: -
v_gene: TRBV10-3
CDR3nt: TGTGCCATCAGTGGCTATCAAGAGACCCAGTACTTC
CDR3aa: CAISGYQETQYF

j_gene: TRBJ1-1
d_gene: -
v_gene: TRBV28
CDR3nt: TGTGCCAGCAGTCTAAAAATCTCCGGGTTTAAGAACACTGAAGCTTTCTTT
CDR3aa: CASSLKISGFKNTEAFF

j_gene: TRBJ2-4
d_gene: TRBD2
v_gene: TRBV19
CDR3nt: TGTGCCAGTGGTCGGACTAGCGGTGGATCCATACTAGCCAAAAACATTCAGTACTTC
CDR3aa: CASGRTSGGSILAKNIQYF

j_gene: TRBJ1-1
d_gene: -
v_gene: TRBV10-3
CDR3nt: TGTGCCATCAGTTCCCGATGGGGCTTGAACACTGAAGCTTTCTTT
CDR3aa: CAISSRWGLNTEAFF

j_gene: TRBJ2-1
d_gene: TRBD2
v_gene: TRBV2
CDR3nt: TGTGCCAGCAGTGAAACCGGGACTAGCGGCAATGAGCAGTTCTTC
CDR3aa: CASSETGTSGNEQFF

j_gene: TRBJ1-2
d_gene: -
v_gene: TRBV7-2
CDR3nt: TGTGCCAGCAGCTTAAAAGGGGGAAACTATGGCTACACCTTC
CDR3aa: CASSLKGGNYGYTF

j_gene: TRBJ2-3
d_gene: TRBD2
v_gene: TRBV6-5
CDR3nt: TGTGCCAGCACCGAAGGACTAGCGTACACAGATACGCAGTATTTT
CDR3aa: CASTEGLAYTDTQYF

j_gene: TRBJ2-3
d_gene: TRBD2
v_gene: TRBV28
CDR3nt: TGTGCCAGCAGTTTAGGACTAGAGACAGATACGCAGTATTTT
CDR3aa: CASSLGLETDTQYF

j_gene: TRBJ2-7
d_gene: -
v_gene: TRBV6-1
CDR3nt: TGTGCCAGCAGCGCATACGCGCGGGGTAATTACGAGCAGTACTTC
CDR3aa: CASSAYARGNYEQYF

j_gene: TRBJ1-2
d_gene: TRBD1
v_gene: TRBV18
CDR3nt: TGTGCCAGCTCACCAGGGACAGCCTTCTATGGCTACACCTTC
CDR3aa: CASSPGTAFYGYTF

j_gene: TRBJ1-5
d_gene: -
v_gene: TRBV9
CDR3nt: TGTGCCAGCAGCCCCCGCGGGGGTTCCAGCAATCAGCCCCAGCATTTT
CDR3aa: CASSPRGGSSNQPQHF

j_gene: TRBJ1-2
d_gene: -
v_gene: TRBV11-2
CDR3nt: TGTGCCAGCAGCTTAGGACAGATACTCGGCTATGGCTACACCTTC
CDR3aa: CASSLGQILGYGYTF

j_gene: TRBJ2-4
d_gene: -
v_gene: TRBV7-9
CDR3nt: TGTGCCAGCAGCTTAGGTGCTAGCCCCCACATTCAGTACTTC
CDR3aa: CASSLGASPHIQYF